The text below deals with one T cell receptor beta chain. Time point specified: sample taken at primary tumor resection. Researchers sequenced whole RNA taken from tumor, nontumor lung or frozen PBMC without sorting. This record belongs to a study of spatial heterogeneity in lung cancer. Background on the study: Detected beta-chain sequences consistently exceeded alpha-chain sequences.

On each TCR cDNA molecule, a unique molecular identifier was present. TCRdb itself ran the 5' RACE reads through MiXCR, one entry per CDR3 protein. The sample consists of 5,300 or so distinct CDR3 sequences, over 5% of them appearing once. V was trimmed by 0 bases and J by 2 bases, leaving 8 bases between them. Germline CDR1 is LNHDA and CDR2 is SQIVND (reference sequence). The CDR3 has 15 residues. The sequencing used normal lung tissue next to the tumor, collected at surgery. The chain joins TRBV19 to TRBJ2-1, with D possibly called TRBD1 or TRBD2 (5 bases each). This TCR was recovered from a female donor with early-stage non-small cell lung cancer. CDR3 nucleotide sequence: TGTGCCAGTAGTATAGACGGGGCCCCCTACAATGAGCAGTTCTTC. This codes for CASSIDGAPYNEQFF.